The 15 T cell receptor beta chains in this list originate from one sample, sequenced in a study of cytomegalovirus exposure and HLA in healthy donors (dated by TCRdb to 2016 to 2017). Library method: the immunoSEQ multiplex PCR assay. The multiplex PCR relied on a mix of 60 forward primers for TCR Vbeta segments and 13 reverse primers for TCR Jbeta segments. Imported from immuneACCESS, the table was reduced by TCRdb to in-frame sequences with V and J called. These copies leave out some clones; in studies compared against another copy, an unresolved V gene accounts for under half, and the cause of the remainder is not known. Counted in this sample were 80,000 or so clones; 67% of them appeared once. The ten largest clones add up to less than 8% of the sample. Sequenced: PBMCs. These receptors all stem from a woman aged 45 to 65 in good health and CMV-seropositive.

J is TRBJ2-2 and V is TRBV10-3; 8 bases are a match to TRBD1. This CDR3 comprises 19 residues. V lost 0 bases to trimming and J lost 0 bases; unmatched junction nucleotides: 9. In germline, CDR1 is ENHRY, CDR2 SYGVKD. The CDR3 loop reads CAISESKSQTGANTGELFF. CDR3 nucleotide sequence: TGTGCCATCAGTGAGTCTAAATCGCAGACAGGGGCGAACACCGGGGAGCTGTTTTTT.

The J gene is TRBJ2-1, the V gene TRBV7-9; the D gene is possibly TRBD1 (5 bases). The CDR3 sequence is 16 residues long. V was cut by 5 bases and J by 2 bases, with 16 bases left in between. Germline values: CDR1 SEHNR, CDR2 FQNEAQ (reference sequence). The CDR3 DNA is TGTGCCAGCAGCGAGCCAGGGTCTTCCACCTACAATGAGCAGTTCTTC. It specifies CASSEPGSSTYNEQFF. The variable domain in full, completed from reference TRBV7-9 and TRBJ2-1, reads DTGVSQNPRHKITKRGQNVTFRCDPISEHNRLYWYRQTLGQGPEFLTYFQNEAQLEKSRLLSDRFSAERPKGSFSTLEIQRTEQGDSAMYLCASSEPGSSTYNEQFFGPGTRLTVL.

This clone has a handful of counts. V is TRBV6-6 and J is TRBJ1-2; possible D gene TRBD1, 6 bases. The CDR3 is 13 amino acids. The germline V gene encodes CDR1 MNHNY and CDR2 SVGAGI (reference sequence). V was clipped by 5 bases and J by 6 bases, with 13 bases between them. CDR3 DNA: TGTGCCAGCAGTGACACAGGGACCCATGGCTACACCTTC. Protein sequence: CASSDTGTHGYTF.

The chain combines TRBV11-3 with TRBJ2-7; a weak D match, TRBD2 (5 bases). Germline-derived CDR1 and CDR2 are SGHNT and YENEEA. This CDR3 spans 13 amino acids. The germline V and J ends were trimmed by 0 bases and 4 bases, with 7 bases remaining between them. CDR3 protein: CASSLDREYEQYF. Here the CDR3 DNA reads TGTGCCAGCAGCTTAGATCGGGAATACGAGCAGTACTTC.

The rearrangement joins TRBV6-4 to TRBJ2-3, with 9 bases lining up with TRBD1. With V trimmed by 5 bases and J by 4 bases, 10 bases remained unmatched. The CDR3 runs 16 residues. Per the germline V gene, CDR1 is MRHNA and CDR2 is SNTAGT. The CDR3: CASSSETGGGSDTQYF. The CDR3 DNA follows: TGTGCCAGCAGTTCCGAAACAGGGGGCGGATCAGATACGCAGTATTTT.

In DNA, the CDR3 is TGTGCCAGCAGTGAAAGGATGACAGGGGACTATGGCTACACCTTC. Residues: CASSERMTGDYGYTF. The rearrangement uses TRBV6-1 and TRBJ1-2; 8 bases are a match to TRBD1. Germline CDR1 and CDR2: MNHNS and SASEGT. The CDR3 contains 15 residues. The ends lost 2 bases at V and 3 bases at J; junction bases unmatched: 5.

This clone was seen only once. V usage is TRBV5-6 and J usage is TRBJ2-5; D not resolved. The V gene's germline CDR1 is SGHDT and CDR2 YYEEEE. The germline V and J ends were trimmed by 2 bases and 5 bases, with 16 bases remaining between them. This CDR3 comprises 15 residues. CDR3 sequence (DNA): TGTGCCAGCAGCTTCATGACTGTAGGCAAGGAGACCCAGTACTTC. Translation: CASSFMTVGKETQYF.

The rearrangement uses TRBV6-1 and TRBJ2-3; TRBD1 matches 8 bases. With V trimmed by 6 bases and J by 4 bases, 9 bases remained unmatched. The CDR3 consists of 15 residues. Germline-derived CDR1 and CDR2 are MNHNS and SASEGT. The CDR3 DNA reads TGTGCCAGCAGAAGCGGACAGGGCAGGCCAGATACGCAGTATTTT. It is translated as CASRSGQGRPDTQYF.

The V and J genes are TRBV5-1 and TRBJ2-3; TRBD2 matches at 7 bases. This CDR3 has 13 amino acids. In germline, CDR1 is SGHRS, CDR2 YFSETQ. Unmatched junction bases numbered 2, after V lost 1 base and J lost 6 bases. The CDR3: CASSLTSEDTQYF. The CDR3 DNA follows: TGCGCCAGCAGCTTGACTAGCGAGGATACGCAGTATTTT.

This clone has only one observation. This chain joins TRBV5-6 and TRBJ1-3; 8 bases match TRBD1. The CDR3 contains 14 residues. CDR1 and CDR2 (germline): SGHDT, YYEEEE. The ends lost 6 bases at V and 0 bases at J; junction bases unmatched: 2. The CDR3 DNA reads as TGTGCCAGCACCGGGACAGGCTCTGGAAACACCATATATTTT. Translated: CASTGTGSGNTIYF. Full variable domain (outside the CDR3, taken from reference TRBV5-6 and TRBJ1-3): DAGVTQSPTHLIKTRGQQVTLRCSPKSGHDTVSWYQQALGQGPQFIFQYYEEEERQRGNFPDRFSGHQFPNYSSELNVNALLLGDSALYLCASTGTGSGNTIYFGEGSWLTVV.

The V gene is TRBV21-1, the J gene TRBJ1-1; TRBD1 is the table's D call and was not checked against the DNA. TRBV21-1 constitutes a pseudogene. The CDR3 length is 17 residues. Here the CDR3 reads CASSNSNRNHLDTEAFF. The CDR3 nucleotides are TGTGCCAGCAGCAATTCAAATCGGAATCACCTTGACACCGAAGCTTTCTTT.

The chain is built from TRBV6-1 and TRBJ1-5; TRBD1 might be the D (6 bases). Germline V gene data show CDR1 as MNHNS and CDR2 as SASEGT. V shed 10 bases and J shed 7 bases, with 14 bases lying between them. The CDR3 is made up of 12 amino acids. CDR3 sequence reads: CAIDGQGQPQHF. The CDR3, as DNA: TGTGCCATCGACGGGCAGGGGCAGCCCCAGCATTTT.

This sequence joins TRBV5-1 and TRBJ2-5, with D perhaps matching TRBD2 (7 bases). This CDR3 comprises 16 residues. The V gene lost 0 bases and the J gene lost 2 bases, with 14 bases spanning the gap. CDR1 and CDR2 from the germline V gene are SGHRS and YFSETQ. The CDR3 sequence is CASSLAGGTGQETQYF. CDR3 sequence (DNA): TGCGCCAGCAGCTTGGCGGGGGGCACGGGTCAAGAGACCCAGTACTTC.

The V and J genes are TRBV15 and TRBJ1-1; D is ambiguous. Germline CDR1 reads LNHNV; CDR2 reads YYDKDF (reference sequence). V lost 5 bases and J 0 bases, leaving 13 bases between the germline ends. The CDR3 runs 15 residues. The CDR3 nucleotides are TGTGCCACCAGCCCAATGGGAGCGGTGAACACTGAAGCTTTCTTT. This translates into CATSPMGAVNTEAFF. The full variable domain, rest sourced from reference TRBV15 and TRBJ1-1, is DAMVIQNPRYQVTQFGKPVTLSCSQTLNHNVMYWYQQKSSQAPKLLFHYYDKDFNNEADTPDNFQSRRPNTSFCFLDIRSPGLGDTAMYLCATSPMGAVNTEAFFGQGTRLTVV.

V usage is TRBV18 and J usage is TRBJ1-6, with 12 bases identical to TRBD1. CDR1 KGHSH and CDR2 LQKENI come from the germline V gene. The CDR3 length is 16 residues. V was pared by 2 bases and J by 13 bases, with 9 bases of the junction left unmatched. In nucleotides, the CDR3 is TGTGCCAGCTCACCAGGGACAGGGGGCGACGGTTCCCCCCTCCACTTT. This encodes CASSPGTGGDGSPLHF. The entire variable domain, with the rest obtained from reference TRBV18 and TRBJ1-6, is as follows: NAGVMQNPRHLVRRRGQEARLRCSPMKGHSHVYWYRQLPEEGLKFMVYLQKENIIDESGMPKERFSAEFPKEGPSILRIQQVVRGDSAAYFCASSPGTGGDGSPLHFGNGTRLTVT.